The entry that follows covers one TCR beta chain sequence. The antigen remains unidentified. The CDR3 covers 14 residues. The V gene lost 3 bases and the J gene lost 1 base, with 7 bases spanning the gap. The V gene's germline CDR1 is SGHAT and CDR2 FQNNGV. These data come from a study of T cell repertoires and HLA-DP antigens. Here immunoSEQ multiplex PCR was the method, and the copy in TCRdb shows in-frame clones only, minus some. In the table there are around 100,000 clones, 85% to 95% of which are singletons. The sequencing sample was made of CD4+ T cells from PBMCs. This TCR was recovered from a woman aged 18-29 years in good health and CMV-seronegative. The rearrangement links TRBV11-2 to TRBJ2-1, with D possibly being TRBD2 (5 bases). The CDR3 sequence is CASSFERSYNEQFF. The CDR3 nucleotides are TGTGCCAGCAGCTTCGAGCGGTCCTACAATGAGCAGTTCTTC.